A single sample is the source of the 14 T cell receptor beta chains below, sequenced in a study of blood T cell repertoires in COVID-19. Clones were read by immunoSEQ multiplex PCR, and TCRdb kept only the in-frame ones, dropping some. The table includes 200,000 or so clones, roughly 88% detected once. Sequencing used PBMCs or T cells enriched from blood (not recorded which). The receptors were gathered from a woman aged 40 to 50 with acute COVID-19.

V gene TRBV7-2 combines with J gene TRBJ1-2, with TRBD1 identical over 8 bases. Germline CDR1 is SGHTA and CDR2 is FQGNSA. Unmatched junction bases numbered 11, after V lost 8 bases and J lost 3 bases. This CDR3 spans 15 amino acids. The CDR3 DNA follows: TGTGCCAGCGGCCAACCGGACAGGGCCCACTATGGCTACACCTTC. This translates into CASGQPDRAHYGYTF.

The chain employs TRBV30 and TRBJ2-2; no firm D call. The V and J ends lost 0 bases and 7 bases respectively, with 6 bases between them. The CDR3 is 12 residues long. CDR1 GTSNPN and CDR2 SVGIG come from the germline V gene (reference sequence). DNA of the CDR3: TGTGCCTGGAGTGTATCGGGCGGGGAGCTGTTTTTT. It is translated as CAWSVSGGELFF.

The chain employs TRBV7-2 and TRBJ2-5; D is possibly TRBD1 (6 bases). CDR1 and CDR2 (germline): SGHTA, FQGNSA. Trimming shortened V by 6 bases and J by 2 bases, and 16 bases separated the two germline ends. CDR3 length: 15 amino acids. CDR3 bases: TGTGCCAGCAGTCCGATCCCCCAGGGGCAAGAGACCCAGTACTTC. It yields the protein CASSPIPQGQETQYF.

The V call is TRBV12-5, the J call TRBJ2-5; D may be TRBD1 (6 bases). The CDR3 spans 12 residues. Germline CDR1 LGHNT, CDR2 FRNRAP. V lost 8 bases and J lost 5, with 12 bases in between. The CDR3 region is CASSFRGETQYF. The CDR3 coding sequence is TGTGCTAGTTCCTTCAGGGGCGAGACCCAGTACTTC.

This chain joins TRBV5-1 and TRBJ2-7, with 11 bases that match TRBD1. CDR1 is SGHRS and CDR2 is YFSETQ in the germline V gene. With 4 bases clipped from V and 0 bases from J, the junction kept 6 bases outside the gene matches. The CDR3 loop spans 16 amino acids. As DNA, the CDR3 is TGCGCCAGCAGCGCCGGGACAGGGGGGGCCTCCTACGAGCAGTACTTC. This encodes CASSAGTGGASYEQYF.

The V gene is TRBV3-1 (or the pseudogene TRBV3-2), the J gene TRBJ1-2; perhaps TRBD1 as D (5 bases). V lost 3 bases, J lost 4 bases, and 15 bases lay in between. This CDR3 region has 15 residues. In germline, CDR1 is LGHDT, CDR2 YNNKEL (reference sequence). The chain's CDR3 is CASSHQQPGGYGYTF. CDR3 in DNA: TGTGCCAGCAGCCACCAACAACCGGGGGGCTATGGCTACACCTTC.

This clone appeared a single time. This sequence joins TRBV15 and TRBJ2-3, with D maybe TRBD2 (6 bases). Trimming shortened V by 3 bases and J by 0 bases, and 13 bases separated the two germline ends. Germline V lookup: CDR1 LNHNV, CDR2 YYDKDF (reference sequence). The CDR3 loop spans 16 amino acids. DNA of the CDR3: TGTGCCACCAGCAGGGAGCTAGCGTCAAGCACAGATACGCAGTATTTT. Translated, it gives CATSRELASSTDTQYF.

J is TRBJ2-2 and V is TRBV5-1; perhaps TRBD1 as D (7 bases). Germline V gene data show CDR1 as SGHRS and CDR2 as YFSETQ. The CDR3 covers 15 residues. Trimming shortened V by 0 bases and J by 6 bases, and 12 bases separated the two germline ends. DNA for the CDR3: TGCGCCAGCAGCTTGGATGCAGGGGGGTCCGGGGAGCTGTTTTTT. It yields the protein CASSLDAGGSGELFF.

This sequence joins TRBV18 and TRBJ2-7; the D is unclear. Germline V CDR1 and CDR2: KGHSH, LQKENI. Trimming took 3 bases from V and 6 from J, leaving 9 bases between them. CDR3 size: 12 residues. The CDR3, as DNA: TGTGCCAGCTCACCGGCCAGAGGCGAGCAGTACTTC. Translation: CASSPARGEQYF.

The chain links TRBV5-8 to TRBJ1-2; 8 bases fit TRBD1. The V segment lost 4 bases and the J segment 7 bases; nucleotides outside the gene matches: 6. CDR1 and CDR2 (germline): SGHTS, YDEGEE. The length of the CDR3 is 13 residues. CDR3 loop: CASSTRQGSGYTF. CDR3 in DNA: TGTGCCAGCAGCACCCGACAGGGGTCTGGCTACACCTTC.

This chain links TRBV30 with TRBJ1-6; 7 bases are a match to TRBD1. The V gene end was trimmed by 1 base and the J gene end by 10 bases; junction bases not matched to a gene: 7. The CDR3 spans 14 residues. Per the germline V gene, CDR1 is GTSNPN and CDR2 is SVGIG (reference sequence). Here the CDR3 reads CAWSGWQGVSPLHF. Here the CDR3 DNA reads TGTGCCTGGAGTGGATGGCAGGGGGTGTCACCCCTCCACTTT.

The chain recombines TRBV24-1 with TRBJ1-2, with 8 positions matching TRBD1. The CDR3 runs 16 residues. The junction had 10 bases not matched to a gene; V was cut back by 4 bases and J by 4 bases. The germline CDR1 and CDR2 sequences are KGHDR and SFDVKD. CDR3 region: CATSDKGQGGGYGYTF. CDR3 DNA: TGTGCCACCAGTGACAAAGGACAGGGCGGGGGCTATGGCTACACCTTC.

CDR3 protein: CASSSRQGGNTEAFF. The CDR3 coding sequence is TGTGCCAGCAGCTCTAGACAGGGCGGGAACACTGAAGCTTTCTTT. J is TRBJ1-1 and V is TRBV11-2; 7 nucleotides line up with TRBD1. The CDR3 runs to 15 residues. Losses at the gene ends were 4 bases for V and 1 base for J; bases not matched to a gene: 6. Germline CDR1 is SGHAT and CDR2 is FQNNGV.

The chain joins TRBV30 to TRBJ1-1; D is perhaps TRBD1 (6 bases). This CDR3 has 13 residues. Trimming took 2 bases from V and 1 from J, leaving 8 bases between them. Germline V lookup: CDR1 GTSNPN, CDR2 SVGIG (reference sequence). The DNA of the CDR3 is TGTGCCTGGAGTACAGGGTCGAACACTGAAGCTTTCTTT. It encodes CAWSTGSNTEAFF.